The T cell receptor beta chain under discussion was sequenced for a study of technical replicates of blood from a handful of donors. Here immunoSEQ multiplex PCR was the method, and the copy in TCRdb shows in-frame clones only, minus some. The sample lists 95,000 to 100,000 clones, approximately 96% seen once, with 0.21% in the top ten. This TCR was sampled from a human donor in good health. The sequencing sample was made of T cells isolated from PBMCs.

The chain's CDR3 is CASSRDGELFF. The CDR3 DNA is TGTGCCAGCAGTCGAGACGGGGAGCTGTTTTTT. The chain is built from TRBV6-6 and TRBJ2-2; no firm D call. The CDR3 spans 11 residues. Trimming left V 5 bases short and J 7 bases short, with 5 bases between. Per germline, CDR1 MNHNY and CDR2 SVGAGI (reference sequence).